This record concerns one T cell receptor beta chain sequence. The antigen is undetermined. This specimen comes from a study of cytomegalovirus exposure and HLA in healthy donors. General study results and limits: Data from an earlier analysis indicated that most TCR beta V segments were productive either about 90% or about 30% of the time. Sequences of the TCR beta chain were said to predict the HLA-A and HLA-B alleles of most subjects accurately.

CDR1 is SGHTA and CDR2 is FQGNSA in the germline V gene. This CDR3 spans 13 amino acids. V lost 3 bases and J 7 bases, leaving 12 bases between the germline ends. Amplification used 60 Vbeta primers and 13 Jbeta primers. Original analysis: A later analysis tallied 87 million or so unique TCR beta chains, around 11 million of them shared. Assay: immunoSEQ multiplex PCR; the TCRdb copy retains only in-frame clones and omits some. Clone size and V and J calls were adopted from that table, with D and trimming inferred from the DNA. The repertoire consists of some 160,000 clones, with 85% occurring once and the leading ten covering 2.5% to 3%.

The receptor was derived from a man aged 25-45 years in good health and CMV-seropositive. The chain recombines TRBV7-2 with TRBJ2-5, with D possibly being TRBD1 (5 bases). The sample taken for sequencing was PBMCs. The CDR3 DNA follows: TGTGCCAGCAGCTTTACAGGCCTGGGGACCCAGTACTTC. Translating gives CASSFTGLGTQYF.